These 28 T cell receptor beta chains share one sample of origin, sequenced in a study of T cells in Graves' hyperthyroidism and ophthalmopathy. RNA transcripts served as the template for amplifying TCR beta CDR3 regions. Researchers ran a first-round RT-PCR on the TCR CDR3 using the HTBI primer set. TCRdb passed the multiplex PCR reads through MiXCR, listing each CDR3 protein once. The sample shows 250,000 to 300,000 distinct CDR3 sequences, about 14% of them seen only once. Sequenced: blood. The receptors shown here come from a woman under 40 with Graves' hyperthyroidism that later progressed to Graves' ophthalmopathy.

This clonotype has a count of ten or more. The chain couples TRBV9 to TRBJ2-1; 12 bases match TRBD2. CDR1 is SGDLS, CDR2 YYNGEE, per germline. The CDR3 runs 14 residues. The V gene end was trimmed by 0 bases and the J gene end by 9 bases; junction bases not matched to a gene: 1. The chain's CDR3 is CASSVELAGGEQFF. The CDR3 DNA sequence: TGTGCCAGCAGCGTAGAACTAGCGGGAGGTGAGCAGTTCTTC.

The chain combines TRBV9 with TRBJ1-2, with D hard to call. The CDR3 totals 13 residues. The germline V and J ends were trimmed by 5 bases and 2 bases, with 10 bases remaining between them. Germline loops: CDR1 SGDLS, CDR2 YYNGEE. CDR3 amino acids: CASSRTENYGYTF. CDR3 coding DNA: TGTGCCAGCAGTCGGACGGAGAACTATGGCTACACCTTC.

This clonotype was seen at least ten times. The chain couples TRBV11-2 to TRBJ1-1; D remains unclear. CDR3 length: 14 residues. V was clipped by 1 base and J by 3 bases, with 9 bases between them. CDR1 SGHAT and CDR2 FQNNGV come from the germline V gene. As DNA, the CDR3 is TGTGCCAGCAGCTTAGGGGGAAGGGACACTGAAGCTTTCTTT. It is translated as CASSLGGRDTEAFF.

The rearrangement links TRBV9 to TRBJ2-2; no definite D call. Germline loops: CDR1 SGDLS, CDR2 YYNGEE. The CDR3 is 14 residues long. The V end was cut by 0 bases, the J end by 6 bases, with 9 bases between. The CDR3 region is CASSVVQVAGELFF. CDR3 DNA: TGTGCCAGCAGCGTAGTTCAGGTGGCCGGGGAGCTGTTTTTT. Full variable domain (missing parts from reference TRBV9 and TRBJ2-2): DSGVTQTPKHLITATGQRVTLRCSPRSGDLSVYWYQQSLDQGLQFLIQYYNGEERAKGNILERFSAQQFPDLHSELNLSSLELGDSALYFCASSVVQVAGELFFGEGSRLTVL.

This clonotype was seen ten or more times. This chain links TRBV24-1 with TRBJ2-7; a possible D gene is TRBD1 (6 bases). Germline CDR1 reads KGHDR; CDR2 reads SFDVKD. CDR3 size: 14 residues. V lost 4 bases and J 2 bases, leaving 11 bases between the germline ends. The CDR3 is CATSETGHTYEQYF. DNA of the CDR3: TGTGCCACCAGTGAAACAGGGCATACCTACGAGCAGTACTTC.

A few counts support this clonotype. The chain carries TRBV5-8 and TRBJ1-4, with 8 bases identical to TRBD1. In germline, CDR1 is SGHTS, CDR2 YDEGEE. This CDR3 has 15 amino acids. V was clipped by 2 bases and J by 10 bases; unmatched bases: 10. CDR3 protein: CASSFFGRGQGKLFF. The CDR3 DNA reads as TGTGCCAGCAGCTTTTTCGGCAGGGGGCAAGGAAAACTGTTTTTT.

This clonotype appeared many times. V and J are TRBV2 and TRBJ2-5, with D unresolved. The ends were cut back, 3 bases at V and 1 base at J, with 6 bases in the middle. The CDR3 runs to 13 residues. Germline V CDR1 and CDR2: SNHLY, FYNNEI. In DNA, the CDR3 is TGTGCCAGCAGTGACCTGGGCCAAGAGACCCAGTACTTC. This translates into CASSDLGQETQYF.

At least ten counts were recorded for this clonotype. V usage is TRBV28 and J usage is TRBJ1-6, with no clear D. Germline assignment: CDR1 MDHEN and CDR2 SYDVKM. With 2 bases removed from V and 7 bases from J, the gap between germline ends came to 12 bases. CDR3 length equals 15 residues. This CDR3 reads CASSLGGGGNSPLHF. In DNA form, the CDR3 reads TGTGCCAGCAGTTTAGGCGGAGGTGGGAATTCACCCCTCCACTTT.

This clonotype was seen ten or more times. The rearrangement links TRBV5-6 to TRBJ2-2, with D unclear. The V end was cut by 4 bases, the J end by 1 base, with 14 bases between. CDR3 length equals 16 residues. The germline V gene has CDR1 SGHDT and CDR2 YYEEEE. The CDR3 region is CASSPDRSMNTGELFF. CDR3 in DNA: TGTGCCAGCAGCCCGGATCGATCGATGAACACCGGGGAGCTGTTTTTT.

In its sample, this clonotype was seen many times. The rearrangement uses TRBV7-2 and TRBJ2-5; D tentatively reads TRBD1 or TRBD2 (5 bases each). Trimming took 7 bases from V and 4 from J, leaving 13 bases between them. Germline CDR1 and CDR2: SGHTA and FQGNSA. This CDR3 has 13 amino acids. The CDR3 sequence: CASTRGGGETQYF. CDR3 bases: TGTGCCAGCACCCGGGGCGGTGGAGAGACCCAGTACTTC.

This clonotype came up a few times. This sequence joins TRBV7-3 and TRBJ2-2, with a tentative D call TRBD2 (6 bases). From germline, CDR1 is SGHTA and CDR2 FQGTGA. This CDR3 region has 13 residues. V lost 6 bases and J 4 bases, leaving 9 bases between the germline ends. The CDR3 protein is CASREAGTGELFF. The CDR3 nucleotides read TGTGCCAGCAGAGAAGCGGGCACCGGGGAGCTGTTTTTT.

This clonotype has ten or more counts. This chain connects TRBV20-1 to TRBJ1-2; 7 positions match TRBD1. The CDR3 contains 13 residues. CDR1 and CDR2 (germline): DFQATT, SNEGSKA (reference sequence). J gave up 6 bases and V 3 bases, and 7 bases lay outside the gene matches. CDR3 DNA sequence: TGCAGTGCTAGTGTGGCAGGGGGAGATGGCTACACCTTC. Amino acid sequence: CSASVAGGDGYTF.

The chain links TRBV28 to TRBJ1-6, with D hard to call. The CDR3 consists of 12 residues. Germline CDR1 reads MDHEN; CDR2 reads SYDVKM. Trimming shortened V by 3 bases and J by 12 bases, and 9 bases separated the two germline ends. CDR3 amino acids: CASSFEMLPLHF. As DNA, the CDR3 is TGTGCCAGCAGTTTCGAGATGTTACCCCTCCACTTT.

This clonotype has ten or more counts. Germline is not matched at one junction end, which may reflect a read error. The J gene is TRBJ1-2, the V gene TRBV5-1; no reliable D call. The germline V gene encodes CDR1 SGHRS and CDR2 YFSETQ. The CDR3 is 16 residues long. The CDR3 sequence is CASSLEATGSNYGYTF. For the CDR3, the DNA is TGCGCCAGCAGCTTGGAGGCAACCGGGTCTAATTATGGCTACACCTTC.

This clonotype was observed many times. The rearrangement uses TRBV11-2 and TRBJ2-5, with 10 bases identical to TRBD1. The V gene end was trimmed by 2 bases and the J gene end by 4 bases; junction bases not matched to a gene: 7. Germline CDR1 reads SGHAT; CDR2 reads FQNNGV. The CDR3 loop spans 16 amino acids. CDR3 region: CASSLFWTGGGETQYF. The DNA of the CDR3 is TGTGCCAGCAGCTTATTTTGGACAGGGGGAGGAGAGACCCAGTACTTC.

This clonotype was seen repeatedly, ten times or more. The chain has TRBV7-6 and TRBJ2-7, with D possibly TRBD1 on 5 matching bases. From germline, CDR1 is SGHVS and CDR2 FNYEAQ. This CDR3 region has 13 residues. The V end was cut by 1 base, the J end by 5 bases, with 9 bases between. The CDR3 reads CASSLVVGDEQYF. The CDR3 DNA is TGTGCCAGCAGCTTAGTCGTAGGGGACGAGCAGTACTTC.

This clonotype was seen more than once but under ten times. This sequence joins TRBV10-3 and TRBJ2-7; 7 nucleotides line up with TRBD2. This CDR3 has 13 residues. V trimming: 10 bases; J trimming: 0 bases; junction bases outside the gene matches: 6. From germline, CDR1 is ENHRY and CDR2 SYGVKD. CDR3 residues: CATNSGPSYEQYF. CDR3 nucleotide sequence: TGTGCCACCAATAGCGGGCCCTCCTACGAGCAGTACTTC.

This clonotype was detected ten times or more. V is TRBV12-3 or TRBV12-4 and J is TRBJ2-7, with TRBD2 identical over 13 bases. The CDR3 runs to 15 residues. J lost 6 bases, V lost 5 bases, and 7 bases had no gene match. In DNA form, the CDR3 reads TGTGCCAGCAGTGATACTAGCGGGAGGGCCCTCGAGCAGTACTTC. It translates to CASSDTSGRALEQYF.

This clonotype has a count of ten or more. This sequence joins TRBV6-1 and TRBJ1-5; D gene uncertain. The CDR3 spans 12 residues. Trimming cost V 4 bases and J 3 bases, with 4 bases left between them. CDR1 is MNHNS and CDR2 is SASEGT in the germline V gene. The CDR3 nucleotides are TGTGCCAGCAGTGCCAACAATCAGCCCCAGCATTTT. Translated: CASSANNQPQHF.

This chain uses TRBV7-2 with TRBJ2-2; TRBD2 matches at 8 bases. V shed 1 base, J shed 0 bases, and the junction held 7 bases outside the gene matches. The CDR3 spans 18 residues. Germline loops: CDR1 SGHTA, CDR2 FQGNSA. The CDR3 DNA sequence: TGTGCCAGCAGCTTAGGAGTACTAGCGGCAACGAACACCGGGGAGCTGTTTTTT. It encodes CASSLGVLAATNTGELFF.

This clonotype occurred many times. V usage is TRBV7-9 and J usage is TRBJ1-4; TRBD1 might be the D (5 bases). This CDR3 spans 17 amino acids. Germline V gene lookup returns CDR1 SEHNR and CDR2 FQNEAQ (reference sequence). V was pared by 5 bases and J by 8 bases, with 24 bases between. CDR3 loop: CASSLPLGAPQGEKLFF. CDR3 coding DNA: TGTGCCAGCAGCCTTCCCCTTGGGGCTCCCCAAGGGGAAAAACTGTTTTTT.

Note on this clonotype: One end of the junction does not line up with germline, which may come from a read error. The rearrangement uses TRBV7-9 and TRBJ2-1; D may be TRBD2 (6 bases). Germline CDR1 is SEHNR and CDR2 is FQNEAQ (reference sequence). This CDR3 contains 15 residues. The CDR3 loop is CASSLSSGGNNGQFF. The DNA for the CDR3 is TGTGCCAGCAGCTTAAGCTCTGGGGGGAACAATGGGCAGTTCTTC.

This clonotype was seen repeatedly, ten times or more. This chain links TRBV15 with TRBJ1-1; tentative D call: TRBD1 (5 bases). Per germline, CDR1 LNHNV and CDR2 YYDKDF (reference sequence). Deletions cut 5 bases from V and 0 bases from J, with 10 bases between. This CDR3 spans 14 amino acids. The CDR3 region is CATSEGRLNTEAFF. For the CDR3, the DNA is TGTGCCACCAGCGAGGGACGGCTGAACACTGAAGCTTTCTTT. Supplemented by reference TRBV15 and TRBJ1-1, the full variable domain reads DAMVIQNPRYQVTQFGKPVTLSCSQTLNHNVMYWYQQKSSQAPKLLFHYYDKDFNNEADTPDNFQSRRPNTSFCFLDIRSPGLGDTAMYLCATSEGRLNTEAFFGQGTRLTVV.

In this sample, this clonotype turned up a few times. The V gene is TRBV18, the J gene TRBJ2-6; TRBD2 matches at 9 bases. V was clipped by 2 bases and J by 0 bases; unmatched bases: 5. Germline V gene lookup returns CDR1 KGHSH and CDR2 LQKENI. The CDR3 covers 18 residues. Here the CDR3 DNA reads TGTGCCAGCTCACCAAGCGGGGGGCCTCCCTCTGGGGCCAACGTCCTGACTTTC. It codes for CASSPSGGPPSGANVLTF.

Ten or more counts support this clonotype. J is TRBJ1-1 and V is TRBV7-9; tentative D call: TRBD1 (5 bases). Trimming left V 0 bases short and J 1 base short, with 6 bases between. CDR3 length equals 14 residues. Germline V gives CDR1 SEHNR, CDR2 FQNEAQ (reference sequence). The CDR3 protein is CASSLAGRNTEAFF. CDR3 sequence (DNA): TGTGCCAGCAGCTTAGCGGGACGGAACACTGAAGCTTTCTTT.

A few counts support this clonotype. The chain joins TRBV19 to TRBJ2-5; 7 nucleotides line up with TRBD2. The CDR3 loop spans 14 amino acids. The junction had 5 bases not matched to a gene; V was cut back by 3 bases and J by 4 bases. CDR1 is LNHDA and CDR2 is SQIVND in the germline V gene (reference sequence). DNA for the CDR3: TGTGCCAGTAGTATCCTCGGCGGGGGAGAGACCCAGTACTTC. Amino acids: CASSILGGGETQYF.

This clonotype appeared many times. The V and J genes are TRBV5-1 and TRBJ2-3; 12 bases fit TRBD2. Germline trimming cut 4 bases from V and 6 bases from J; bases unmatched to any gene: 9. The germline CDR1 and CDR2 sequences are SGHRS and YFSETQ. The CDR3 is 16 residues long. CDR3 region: CASSPTSGSSWDTQYF. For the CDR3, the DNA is TGCGCCAGCAGCCCGACTAGCGGGAGCTCATGGGATACGCAGTATTTT.

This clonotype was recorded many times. CDR3 nucleotides: TGTGCCTGGAGGGACAGCTCCTACGAGCAGTACTTC. This translates into CAWRDSSYEQYF. This chain connects TRBV30 to TRBJ2-7; tentatively, D is TRBD1 (6 bases). This CDR3 region has 12 residues. Germline V CDR1 and CDR2: GTSNPN, SVGIG (reference sequence). V gave up 3 bases and J gave up 0 bases, with 6 bases separating them.